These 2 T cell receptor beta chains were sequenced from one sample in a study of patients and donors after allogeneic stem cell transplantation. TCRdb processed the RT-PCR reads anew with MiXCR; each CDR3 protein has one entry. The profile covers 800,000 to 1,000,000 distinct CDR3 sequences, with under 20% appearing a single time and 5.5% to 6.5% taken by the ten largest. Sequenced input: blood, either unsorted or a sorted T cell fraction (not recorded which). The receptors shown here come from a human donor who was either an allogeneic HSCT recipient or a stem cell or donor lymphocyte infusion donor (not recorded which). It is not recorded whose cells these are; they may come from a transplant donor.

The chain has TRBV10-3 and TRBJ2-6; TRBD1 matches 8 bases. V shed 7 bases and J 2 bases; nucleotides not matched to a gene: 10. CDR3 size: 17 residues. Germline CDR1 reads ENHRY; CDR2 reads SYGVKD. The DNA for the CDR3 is TGTGCCATCACCAATTGGGACAGGCAGCCTGGGGCCAACGTCCTGACTTTC. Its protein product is CAITNWDRQPGANVLTF.

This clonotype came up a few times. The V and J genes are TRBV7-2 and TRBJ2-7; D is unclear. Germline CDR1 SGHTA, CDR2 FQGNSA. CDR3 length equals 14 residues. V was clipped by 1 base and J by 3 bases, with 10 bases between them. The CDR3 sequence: CASSLESEYYEQYF. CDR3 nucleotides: TGTGCCAGCAGCTTAGAGTCAGAATACTACGAGCAGTACTTC.